The clone carrying this TCR beta chain was seen many times. These data originate in a study of early T cells in non-severe SARS-CoV-2 infection. Molecules of cDNA were individually given unique molecular identifiers that were attached to them. TCRdb re-called the 5' RACE reads through MiXCR, storing one row per CDR3 protein. The sample has 34,000 or so distinct CDR3 sequences, 8% to 9.5% seen once. Material for sequencing was whole blood. The sequence was obtained from an adult who was a healthcare worker with PCR-confirmed SARS-CoV-2 infection or an uninfected control (not recorded which).

The CDR3 region has the DNA TGTGCCAGCAGTTCGCCGACTAGCGGGGCAAACAATGAGCAGTTCTTC. Amino acid sequence: CASSSPTSGANNEQFF. V usage is TRBV6-2 or TRBV6-3 and J usage is TRBJ2-1; 11 nucleotides match TRBD2. The germline V gene encodes CDR1 MNHEY and CDR2 SVGEGT. The CDR3 sequence is 16 residues long. V lost 4 bases, J lost 5 bases, and 7 bases stayed unmatched.